Listed here is a single TCR beta chain. These data come from a study of blood T cell repertoires in COVID-19. Profiled with immunoSEQ multiplex PCR; TCRdb holds only in-frame clones, not every one. The data hold roughly 230,000 clones, with approximately 83% observed a single time. The CDR3 length is 14 residues. Trimming removed 7 bases from V and 8 bases from J; junction bases left unmatched: 9. Germline-derived CDR1 and CDR2 are SGHRS and YFSETQ. This chain links TRBV5-1 with TRBJ2-1; TRBD2 agrees at 10 bases. Sequenced: PBMCs or T cells enriched from blood (not recorded which). The sequence derives from a man between 45 and 60 years old who had recovered from COVID-19. The CDR3 loop is CASGTLAGGDEQFF. CDR3 coding DNA: TGCGCCAGCGGCACTTTAGCGGGAGGTGATGAGCAGTTCTTC.